This entry lists 17 T cell receptor beta chains sequenced from one sample in a study of blood T cell repertoires in COVID-19. TCRdb's table, derived via immunoSEQ multiplex PCR, lists solely in-frame clones and lacks some. The table includes roughly 220,000 clones, 84% detected once. Sequenced input: peripheral blood. These receptors all stem from a man younger than 45 with active or convalescent COVID-19.

The rearrangement uses TRBV5-1 and TRBJ2-7; D remains ambiguous. V was clipped by 5 bases and J by 3 bases, with 12 bases between them. The germline CDR1 and CDR2 sequences are SGHRS and YFSETQ. This CDR3 contains 13 residues. The CDR3 DNA is TGCGCCAGCAGTCCAACTAAAAACTACGAGCAGTACTTC. Encoded protein: CASSPTKNYEQYF. The variable domain in full, completed from reference TRBV5-1 and TRBJ2-7, reads KAGVTQTPRYLIKTRGQQVTLSCSPISGHRSVSWYQQTPGQGLQFLFEYFSETQRNKGNFPGRFSGRQFSNSRSEMNVSTLELGDSALYLCASSPTKNYEQYFGPGTRLTVT.

This chain links TRBV5-8 with TRBJ2-5, with a tentative D call TRBD1 (6 bases). The germline V gene has CDR1 SGHTS and CDR2 YDEGEE. The V end lost 1 base, the J end lost 5 bases, and 12 bases lay between the germline ends. This CDR3 comprises 14 residues. The CDR3 sequence is CASSLFARGETQYF. CDR3 sequence (DNA): TGTGCCAGCAGCTTGTTTGCCAGGGGCGAGACCCAGTACTTC. The complete variable domain, with remaining parts taken from reference TRBV5-8 and TRBJ2-5, reads EAGVTQSPTHLIKTRGQQATLRCSPISGHTSVYWYQQALGLGLQFLLWYDEGEERNRGNFPPRFSGRQFPNYSSELNVNALELEDSALYLCASSLFARGETQYFGPGTRLLVL.

This rearrangement joins TRBV24-1 to TRBJ2-1; 12 nucleotides line up with TRBD2. Germline V gives CDR1 KGHDR, CDR2 SFDVKD. The CDR3 extends over 13 amino acids. V gave up 9 bases and J gave up 7 bases; unmatched junction bases: 3. Here the CDR3 reads CATLAGGQNEQFF. The DNA for the CDR3 is TGTGCCACCCTAGCGGGAGGGCAGAATGAGCAGTTCTTC.

The chain is built from TRBV9 and TRBJ1-3; D unclear. Trimming left V 2 bases short and J 0 bases short, with 9 bases between. In germline, CDR1 is SGDLS, CDR2 YYNGEE. CDR3 size: 15 residues. CDR3 nucleotides: TGTGCCAGCAGCGTTGGCGCGGACTCTGGAAACACCATATATTTT. It encodes CASSVGADSGNTIYF.

The V and J genes are TRBV7-2 and TRBJ2-5, with a tentative D call TRBD2 (6 bases). V lost 4 bases, J lost 7 bases, and 19 bases lay in between. CDR3 size: 15 residues. Germline V gene sequence: CDR1 SGHTA, CDR2 FQGNSA. In DNA, the CDR3 is TGTGCCAGCAGCTCATCTATAAGCGGAGGGAGGACCCAGTACTTC. It is translated as CASSSSISGGRTQYF.

The chain has TRBV18 and TRBJ1-1; possibly TRBD1 for D (5 bases). CDR1 and CDR2 (germline): KGHSH, LQKENI. V was clipped by 4 bases and J by 3 bases, with 9 bases between them. The CDR3 is 13 residues long. In DNA, the CDR3 is TGTGCCAGCTCACAGGGGTTAGACACTGAAGCTTTCTTT. This translates into CASSQGLDTEAFF.

This clone was seen once. The J gene is TRBJ2-1, the V gene TRBV10-3; no clear D gene. CDR1 ENHRY and CDR2 SYGVKD come from the germline V gene. The CDR3 has 13 amino acids. The V and J ends lost 8 bases and 0 bases respectively, with 8 bases between them. CDR3 loop: CAIEPDSYNEQFF. The CDR3 nucleotides read TGTGCCATCGAGCCTGACTCCTACAATGAGCAGTTCTTC.

The V and J genes are TRBV3-1 (or the pseudogene TRBV3-2) and TRBJ2-3; 7 positions match TRBD2. Germline V gene lookup returns CDR1 LGHDT and CDR2 YNNKEL (reference sequence). The CDR3 is 17 residues long. J gave up 0 bases and V 0 bases, and 6 bases lay outside the gene matches. For the CDR3, the DNA is TGTGCCAGCAGCCAAGAATTGGCAGCGGGGAGCACAGATACGCAGTATTTT. Translation: CASSQELAAGSTDTQYF.

The chain links TRBV28 to TRBJ1-2, with TRBD1 as a possible D gene (6 bases). V was shortened by 11 bases and J by 1 base, with 8 bases between the two germline ends. This CDR3 has 11 residues. Germline CDR1 reads MDHEN; CDR2 reads SYDVKM. The CDR3: CASQGNYGYTF. The CDR3 DNA reads TGTGCCTCACAGGGTAACTATGGCTACACCTTC.

This sequence joins TRBV7-9 and TRBJ1-2, with D possibly matching TRBD1 (6 bases). Germline V CDR1 and CDR2: SEHNR, FQNEAQ (reference sequence). V was trimmed by 1 base and J by 8 bases, leaving 11 bases between them. CDR3 size: 13 residues. The CDR3, as DNA: TGTGCCAGCAGCTTAGGAGGTCAGGGGGGCTACACCTTC. Protein product: CASSLGGQGGYTF.

This clone has only a few counts. This chain connects TRBV7-9 to TRBJ2-1; D ambiguous. The length of the CDR3 is 13 residues. The germline V and J ends were trimmed by 10 bases and 7 bases, with 17 bases remaining between them. The germline gives CDR1 SEHNR, CDR2 FQNEAQ (reference sequence). The chain's CDR3 is CAIPAPIQNEQFF. The CDR3 nucleotides are TGTGCCATCCCCGCCCCGATCCAGAATGAGCAGTTCTTC.

The gene calls are TRBV27 and TRBJ1-5; TRBD1 might be the D (6 bases). The CDR3 is 16 amino acids. CDR1 is MNHEY, CDR2 SMNVEV, per germline (reference sequence). The V end lost 2 bases, the J end lost 5 bases, and 16 bases lay between the germline ends. CDR3 coding DNA: TGTGCCAGCAGTTTAGAATATTCAGGGGCGTATCAGCCCCAGCATTTT. It translates to CASSLEYSGAYQPQHF.

The chain recombines TRBV11-2 with TRBJ2-3; TRBD2 might be the D (5 bases). The CDR3 has 15 residues. In germline, CDR1 is SGHAT, CDR2 FQNNGV. The V end lost 0 bases, the J end lost 8 bases, and 15 bases lay between the germline ends. The CDR3 loop reads CASSLESGEGITQYF. CDR3 sequence (DNA): TGTGCCAGCAGCTTAGAATCCGGGGAAGGGATTACGCAGTATTTT.

The chain carries TRBV6-5 and TRBJ1-1; D perhaps matches TRBD1 (5 bases). This CDR3 region has 12 residues. Germline V lookup: CDR1 MNHEY, CDR2 SVGAGI. The CDR3, as DNA: TGTGCGTCTGGGGCCAGAAACACTGAAGCTTTCTTT. Amino acids: CASGARNTEAFF.

CDR3 residues: CASSGRDSDTQYF. The CDR3 nucleotides read TGTGCCAGCAGCGGCAGGGATTCAGATACGCAGTATTTT. V and J are TRBV13 and TRBJ2-3, with a possible D match to TRBD1 (5 bases). Germline-derived CDR1 and CDR2 are PRHDT and FYEKMQ (reference sequence). The ends were cut back, 5 bases at V and 4 bases at J, with 10 bases in the middle. The CDR3 is 13 amino acids.

This chain uses TRBV12-3 or TRBV12-4 with TRBJ1-3; no reliable D call. The CDR3 runs to 13 residues. Trimming left V 6 bases short and J 7 bases short, with 13 bases between. The CDR3 sequence is CASRPTGGNTIYF. In DNA form, the CDR3 reads TGTGCCAGCAGACCCACCGGCGGGAACACCATATATTTT.

This clone was detected only a few times. The chain carries TRBV6-5 and TRBJ2-5; 11 bases agree with TRBD2. CDR1 MNHEY and CDR2 SVGAGI come from the germline V gene. V lost 6 bases and J lost 0; bases outside the gene matches: 3. This CDR3 region has 15 residues. The CDR3 DNA follows: TGTGCCAGCAGCTTGACTAGCGGGGACCAAGAGACCCAGTACTTC. As protein: CASSLTSGDQETQYF.